This T cell receptor beta chain was identified in a study of blood T cell repertoires in COVID-19. Study context: Both acute and convalescent COVID-19 samples were obtained from the United States, Italy and Spain. T cells, B-cell-depleted T cells, or PBMCs provided the cDNA or gDNA that served as material.

Of note for this clone: Other DNA sequences in this sample translate to the same CDR3.

Those enrolled, adults aged 18 to 89 years, came from under 25 US areas. The study assigned cohorts using participant-reported clinical history. CDR1 is SGDLS and CDR2 is YYNGEE in the germline V gene. Unmatched junction bases numbered 3, after V lost 0 bases and J lost 3 bases. This CDR3 spans 15 amino acids. Assay used: immunoSEQ multiplex PCR; TCRdb lists only in-frame clones, some missing. The sample shows some 230,000 clones, approximately 82% of them seen only once. The clonotype comes from a man aged 40-49 years who had recovered from COVID-19. The rearrangement links TRBV9 to TRBJ2-1, with 7 bases matching TRBD2. The sample consisted of PBMCs or T cells enriched from blood (not recorded which). The CDR3 is CASSVGGGFYNEQFF. The CDR3 DNA reads TGTGCCAGCAGCGTAGGCGGGGGTTTCTACAATGAGCAGTTCTTC.